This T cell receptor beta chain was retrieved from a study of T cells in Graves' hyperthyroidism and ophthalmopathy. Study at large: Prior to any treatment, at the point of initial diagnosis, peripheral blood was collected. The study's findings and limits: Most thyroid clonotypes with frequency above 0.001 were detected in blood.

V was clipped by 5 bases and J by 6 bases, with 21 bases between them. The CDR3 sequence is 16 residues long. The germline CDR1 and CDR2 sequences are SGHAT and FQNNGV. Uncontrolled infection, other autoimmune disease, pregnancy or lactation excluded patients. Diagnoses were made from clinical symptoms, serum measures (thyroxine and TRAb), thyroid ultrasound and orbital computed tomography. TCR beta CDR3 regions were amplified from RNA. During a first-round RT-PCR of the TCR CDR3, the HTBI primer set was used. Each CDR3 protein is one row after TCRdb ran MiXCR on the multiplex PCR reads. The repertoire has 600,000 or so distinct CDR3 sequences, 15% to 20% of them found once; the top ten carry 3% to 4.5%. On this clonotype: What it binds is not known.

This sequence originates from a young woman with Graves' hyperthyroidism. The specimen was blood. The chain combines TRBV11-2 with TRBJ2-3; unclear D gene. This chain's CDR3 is CASSPHGRISKDTQYF. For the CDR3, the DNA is TGTGCCAGCAGCCCCCACGGCAGGATCTCTAAGGATACGCAGTATTTT.